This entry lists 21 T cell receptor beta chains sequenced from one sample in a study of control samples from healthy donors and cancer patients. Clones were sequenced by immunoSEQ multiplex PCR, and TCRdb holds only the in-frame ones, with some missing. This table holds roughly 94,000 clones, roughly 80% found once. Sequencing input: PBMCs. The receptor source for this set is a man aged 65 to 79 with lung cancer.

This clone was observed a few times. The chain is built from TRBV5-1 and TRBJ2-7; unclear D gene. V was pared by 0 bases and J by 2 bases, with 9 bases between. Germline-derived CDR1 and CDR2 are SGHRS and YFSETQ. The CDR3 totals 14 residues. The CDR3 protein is CASSLAPETYEQYF. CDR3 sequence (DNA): TGCGCCAGCAGCTTGGCTCCAGAAACCTACGAGCAGTACTTC.

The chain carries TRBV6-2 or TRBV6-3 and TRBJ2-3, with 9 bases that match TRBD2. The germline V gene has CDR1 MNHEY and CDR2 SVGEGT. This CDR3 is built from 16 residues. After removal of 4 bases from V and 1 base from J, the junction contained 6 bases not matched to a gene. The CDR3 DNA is TGTGCCAGCAGTTCTCTGGCGGGGGGGGGCACAGATACGCAGTATTTT. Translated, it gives CASSSLAGGGTDTQYF.

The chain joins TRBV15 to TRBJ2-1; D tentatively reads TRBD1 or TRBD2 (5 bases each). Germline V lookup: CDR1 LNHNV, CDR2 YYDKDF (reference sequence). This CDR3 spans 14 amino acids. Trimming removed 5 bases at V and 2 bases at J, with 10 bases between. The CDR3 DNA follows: TGTGCCACCAGCCCCTCGGGACCCTACAATGAGCAGTTCTTC. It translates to CATSPSGPYNEQFF.

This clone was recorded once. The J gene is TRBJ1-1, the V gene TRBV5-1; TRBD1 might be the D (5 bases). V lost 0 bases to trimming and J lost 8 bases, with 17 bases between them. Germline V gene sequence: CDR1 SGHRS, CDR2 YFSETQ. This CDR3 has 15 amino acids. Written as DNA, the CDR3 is TGCGCCAGCAGCTTGGACTCGCAGGGCCTAGGCGAAGCTTTCTTT. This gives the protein CASSLDSQGLGEAFF.

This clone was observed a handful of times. The CDR3, as DNA: TGCAGTGCTATAAGGCAAGAGACCCAGTACTTC. Protein: CSAIRQETQYF. The chain is built from TRBV20-1 and TRBJ2-5; no clear D. From germline, CDR1 is DFQATT and CDR2 SNEGSKA (reference sequence). The CDR3 covers 11 residues. Deletions cut 4 bases from V and 2 bases from J, with 5 bases between.

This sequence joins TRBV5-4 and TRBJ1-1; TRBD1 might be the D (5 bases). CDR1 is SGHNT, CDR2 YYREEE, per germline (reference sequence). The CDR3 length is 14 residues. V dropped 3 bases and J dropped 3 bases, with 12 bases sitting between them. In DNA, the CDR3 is TGTGCCAGCAGCTCCCGGGCGGGGGACACTGAAGCTTTCTTT. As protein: CASSSRAGDTEAFF.

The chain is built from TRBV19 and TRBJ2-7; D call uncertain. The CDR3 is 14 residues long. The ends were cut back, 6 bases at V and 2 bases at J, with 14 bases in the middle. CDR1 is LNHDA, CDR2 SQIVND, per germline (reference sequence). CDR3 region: CASSPTATTYEQYF. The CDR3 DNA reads TGTGCCAGTAGCCCCACAGCTACTACCTACGAGCAGTACTTC.

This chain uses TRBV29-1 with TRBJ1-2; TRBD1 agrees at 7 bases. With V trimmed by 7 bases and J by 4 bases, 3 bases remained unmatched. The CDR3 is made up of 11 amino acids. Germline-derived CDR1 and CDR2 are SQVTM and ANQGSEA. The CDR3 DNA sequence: TGCAGCGCGGGACAGCTCTATGGCTACACCTTC. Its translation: CSAGQLYGYTF.

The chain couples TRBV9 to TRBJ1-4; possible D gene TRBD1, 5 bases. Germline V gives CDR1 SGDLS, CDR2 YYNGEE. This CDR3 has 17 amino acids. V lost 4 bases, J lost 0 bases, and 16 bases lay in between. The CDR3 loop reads CASSSGRVSTTNEKLFF. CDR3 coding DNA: TGTGCCAGCAGCTCAGGGAGGGTTTCCACAACTAATGAAAAACTGTTTTTT.

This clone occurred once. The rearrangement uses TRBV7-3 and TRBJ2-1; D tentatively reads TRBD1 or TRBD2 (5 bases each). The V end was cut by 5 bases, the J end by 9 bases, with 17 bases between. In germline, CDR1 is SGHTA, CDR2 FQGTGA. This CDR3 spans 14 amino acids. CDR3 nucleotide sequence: TGTGCCAGCAGCGCCCGGGCCCAGAGGGGTGAGCAGTTCTTC. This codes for CASSARAQRGEQFF.

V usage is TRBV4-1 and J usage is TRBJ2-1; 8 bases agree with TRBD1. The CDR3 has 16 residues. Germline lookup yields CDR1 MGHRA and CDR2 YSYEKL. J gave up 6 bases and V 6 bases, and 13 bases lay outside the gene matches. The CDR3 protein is CASSPVGGQGSNEQFF. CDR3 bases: TGCGCCAGCAGTCCGGTAGGAGGACAGGGTAGCAATGAGCAGTTCTTC.

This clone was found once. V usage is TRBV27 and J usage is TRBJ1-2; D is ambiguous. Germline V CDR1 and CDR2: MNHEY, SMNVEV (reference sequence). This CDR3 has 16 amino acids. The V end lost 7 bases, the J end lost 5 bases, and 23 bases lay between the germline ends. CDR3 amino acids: CASMSLSLGLGYGYTF. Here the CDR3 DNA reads TGTGCCAGCATGAGTCTCTCTCTGGGTTTGGGGTATGGCTACACCTTC.

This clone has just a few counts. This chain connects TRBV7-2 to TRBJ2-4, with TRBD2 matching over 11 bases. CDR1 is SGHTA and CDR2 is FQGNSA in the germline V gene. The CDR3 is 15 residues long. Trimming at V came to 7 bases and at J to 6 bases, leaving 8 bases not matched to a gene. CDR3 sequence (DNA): TGTGCCAGCACTAATAGCGGGGGGGTGATAAACATTCAGTACTTC. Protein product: CASTNSGGVINIQYF.

The CDR3 bases are TGTGCCAGCAGCTTTAGTCTAGCGGGGGGAACAACATACAATGAGCAGTTCTTC. It encodes CASSFSLAGGTTYNEQFF. The V call is TRBV11-2, the J call TRBJ2-1, with TRBD2 matching 11 bases. The CDR3 is made up of 18 amino acids. Germline V gene sequence: CDR1 SGHAT, CDR2 FQNNGV. V lost 3 bases to trimming and J lost 4 bases; unmatched junction nucleotides: 11.

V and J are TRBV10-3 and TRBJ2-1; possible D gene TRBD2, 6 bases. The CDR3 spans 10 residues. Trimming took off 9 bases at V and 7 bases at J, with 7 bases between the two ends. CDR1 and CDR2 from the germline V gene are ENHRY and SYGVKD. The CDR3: CAMGGNEQFF. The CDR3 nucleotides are TGTGCCATGGGGGGAAATGAGCAGTTCTTC.

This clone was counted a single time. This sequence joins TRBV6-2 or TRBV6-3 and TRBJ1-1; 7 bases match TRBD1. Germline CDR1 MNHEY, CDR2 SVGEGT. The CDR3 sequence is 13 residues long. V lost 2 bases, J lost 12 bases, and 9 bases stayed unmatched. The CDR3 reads CASSYPRTGRPFF. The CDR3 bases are TGTGCCAGCAGTTACCCCAGGACAGGCAGGCCTTTCTTT.

CDR3 nucleotides: TGTGCCACCACTCCCCTCTCGGATACGCAGTATTTT. Translating it yields CATTPLSDTQYF. The gene calls are TRBV18 and TRBJ2-3; D is unresolved. Trimming left V 10 bases short and J 6 bases short, with 14 bases between. The CDR3 contains 12 residues. Germline CDR1 KGHSH, CDR2 LQKENI.

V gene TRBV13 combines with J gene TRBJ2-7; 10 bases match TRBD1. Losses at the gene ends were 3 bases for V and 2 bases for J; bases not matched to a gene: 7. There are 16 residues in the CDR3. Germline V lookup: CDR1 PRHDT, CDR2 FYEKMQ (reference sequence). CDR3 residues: CASSLAGTGDPYEQYF. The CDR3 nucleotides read TGTGCCAGCAGCTTGGCCGGGACAGGGGATCCCTACGAGCAGTACTTC.

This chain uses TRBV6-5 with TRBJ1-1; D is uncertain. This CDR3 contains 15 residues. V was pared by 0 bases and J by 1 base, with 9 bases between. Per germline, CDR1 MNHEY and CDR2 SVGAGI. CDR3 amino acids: CASSYSPRRNTEAFF. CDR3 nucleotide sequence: TGTGCCAGCAGTTACTCTCCCAGGAGGAACACTGAAGCTTTCTTT.

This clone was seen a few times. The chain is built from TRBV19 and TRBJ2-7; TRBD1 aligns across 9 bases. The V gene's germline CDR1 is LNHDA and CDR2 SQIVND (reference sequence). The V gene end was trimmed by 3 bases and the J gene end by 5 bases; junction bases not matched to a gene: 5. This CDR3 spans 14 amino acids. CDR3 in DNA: TGTGCCAGTAGTATGCGGAGACAGGGGGACGAGCAGTACTTC. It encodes CASSMRRQGDEQYF.

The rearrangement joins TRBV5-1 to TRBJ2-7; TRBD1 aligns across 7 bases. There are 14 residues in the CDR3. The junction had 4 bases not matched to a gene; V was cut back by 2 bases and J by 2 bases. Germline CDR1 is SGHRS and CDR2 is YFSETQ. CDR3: CASSFPDRAYEQYF. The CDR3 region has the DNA TGCGCCAGCAGCTTTCCCGACAGGGCCTACGAGCAGTACTTC.